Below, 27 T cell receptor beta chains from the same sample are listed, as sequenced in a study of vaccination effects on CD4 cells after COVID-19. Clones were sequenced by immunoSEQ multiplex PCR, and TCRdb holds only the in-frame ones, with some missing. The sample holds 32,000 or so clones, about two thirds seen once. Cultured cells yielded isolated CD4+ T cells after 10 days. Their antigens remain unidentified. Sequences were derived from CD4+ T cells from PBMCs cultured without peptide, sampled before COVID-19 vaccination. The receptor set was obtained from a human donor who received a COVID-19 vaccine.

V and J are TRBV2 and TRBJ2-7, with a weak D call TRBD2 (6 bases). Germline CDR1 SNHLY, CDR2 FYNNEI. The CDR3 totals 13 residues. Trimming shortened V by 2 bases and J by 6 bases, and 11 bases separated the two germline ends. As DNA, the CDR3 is TGTGCCAGCAGTGAACAGGAGGGGCTCGAGCAGTACTTC. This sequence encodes CASSEQEGLEQYF.

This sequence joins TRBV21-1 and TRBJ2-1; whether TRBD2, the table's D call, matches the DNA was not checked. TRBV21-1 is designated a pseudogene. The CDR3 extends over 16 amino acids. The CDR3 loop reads CASMILCLAGYNEQFF. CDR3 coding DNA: TGTGCCAGCATGATACTGTGTCTAGCGGGATACAATGAGCAGTTCTTC.

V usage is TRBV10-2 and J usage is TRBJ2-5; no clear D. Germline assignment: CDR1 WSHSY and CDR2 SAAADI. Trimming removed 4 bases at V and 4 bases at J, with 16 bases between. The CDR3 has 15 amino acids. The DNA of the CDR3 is TGCGCCAGCAGTGGAAGACCAGTCTTGGGAGAGACCCAGTACTTC. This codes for CASSGRPVLGETQYF.

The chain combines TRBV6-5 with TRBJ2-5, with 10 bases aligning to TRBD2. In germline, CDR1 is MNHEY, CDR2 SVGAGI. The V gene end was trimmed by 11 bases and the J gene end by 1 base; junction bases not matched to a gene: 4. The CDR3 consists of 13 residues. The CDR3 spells CAGRLAGQETQYF. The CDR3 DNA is TGTGCCGGGCGACTAGCGGGCCAAGAGACCCAGTACTTC.

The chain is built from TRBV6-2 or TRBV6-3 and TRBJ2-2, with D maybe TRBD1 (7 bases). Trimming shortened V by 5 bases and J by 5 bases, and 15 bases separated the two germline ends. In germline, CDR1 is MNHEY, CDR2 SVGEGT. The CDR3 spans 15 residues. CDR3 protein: CASSKDRAGTGELFF. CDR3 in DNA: TGTGCCAGCAGTAAAGACAGGGCGGGGACCGGGGAGCTGTTTTTT.

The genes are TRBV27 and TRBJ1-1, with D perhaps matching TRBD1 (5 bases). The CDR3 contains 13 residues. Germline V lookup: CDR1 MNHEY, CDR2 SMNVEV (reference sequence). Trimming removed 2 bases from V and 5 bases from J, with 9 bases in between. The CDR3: CASSLQGRTEAFF. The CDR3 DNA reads TGTGCCAGCAGTTTACAGGGAAGGACTGAAGCTTTCTTT.

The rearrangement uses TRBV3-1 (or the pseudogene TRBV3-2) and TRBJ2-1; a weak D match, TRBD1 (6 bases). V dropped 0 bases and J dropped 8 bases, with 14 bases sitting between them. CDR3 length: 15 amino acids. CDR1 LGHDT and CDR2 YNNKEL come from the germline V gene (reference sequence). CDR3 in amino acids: CASSQDPLQGHEQFF. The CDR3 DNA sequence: TGTGCCAGCAGCCAAGATCCGTTACAGGGTCATGAGCAGTTCTTC.

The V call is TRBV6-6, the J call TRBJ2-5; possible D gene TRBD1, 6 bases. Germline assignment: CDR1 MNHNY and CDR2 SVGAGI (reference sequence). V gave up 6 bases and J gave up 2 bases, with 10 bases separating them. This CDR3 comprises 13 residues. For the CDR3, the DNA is TGTGCCAGCAGAAAACAGGGACAAGAGACCCAGTACTTC. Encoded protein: CASRKQGQETQYF.

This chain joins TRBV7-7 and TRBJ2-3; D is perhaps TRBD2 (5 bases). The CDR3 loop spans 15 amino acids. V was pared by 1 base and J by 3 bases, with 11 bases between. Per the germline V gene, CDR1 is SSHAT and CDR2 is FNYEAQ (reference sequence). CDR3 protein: CASSLGGSRTDTQYF. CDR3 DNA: TGTGCCAGCAGCTTAGGTGGGAGCCGAACAGATACGCAGTATTTT.

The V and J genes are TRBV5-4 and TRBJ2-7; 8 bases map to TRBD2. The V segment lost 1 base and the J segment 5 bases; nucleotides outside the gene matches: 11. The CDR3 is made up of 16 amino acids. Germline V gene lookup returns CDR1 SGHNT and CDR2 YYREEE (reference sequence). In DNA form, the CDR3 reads TGTGCCAGCAGCTTGAATCTAGCGGGCGGATGGAACGAGCAGTACTTC. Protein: CASSLNLAGGWNEQYF. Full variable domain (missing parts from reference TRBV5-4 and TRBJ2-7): ETGVTQSPTHLIKTRGQQVTLRCSSQSGHNTVSWYQQALGQGPQFIFQYYREEENGRGNFPPRFSGLQFPNYSSELNVNALELDDSALYLCASSLNLAGGWNEQYFGPGTRLTVT.

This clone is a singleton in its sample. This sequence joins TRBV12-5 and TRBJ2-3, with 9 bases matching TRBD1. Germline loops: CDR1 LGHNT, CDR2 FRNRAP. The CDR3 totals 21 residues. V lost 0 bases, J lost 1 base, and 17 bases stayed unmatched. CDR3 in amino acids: CASGLVRLIYGDRVGTDTQYF. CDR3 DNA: TGTGCTAGTGGTTTGGTACGCTTAATATATGGGGACAGGGTAGGCACAGATACGCAGTATTTT.

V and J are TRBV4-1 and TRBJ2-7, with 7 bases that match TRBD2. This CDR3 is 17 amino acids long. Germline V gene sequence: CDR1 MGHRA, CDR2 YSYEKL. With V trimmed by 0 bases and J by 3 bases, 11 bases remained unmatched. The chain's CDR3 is CASSQESMGGGYYEQYF. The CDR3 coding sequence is TGCGCCAGCAGCCAAGAAAGTATGGGCGGGGGTTACTACGAGCAGTACTTC.

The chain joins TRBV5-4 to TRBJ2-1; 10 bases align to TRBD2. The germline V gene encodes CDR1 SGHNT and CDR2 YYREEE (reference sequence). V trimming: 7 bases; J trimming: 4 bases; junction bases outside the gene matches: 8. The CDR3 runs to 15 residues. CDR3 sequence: CASGIHSGGYNEQFF. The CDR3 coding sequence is TGTGCCAGCGGCATCCATAGCGGGGGGTACAATGAGCAGTTCTTC.

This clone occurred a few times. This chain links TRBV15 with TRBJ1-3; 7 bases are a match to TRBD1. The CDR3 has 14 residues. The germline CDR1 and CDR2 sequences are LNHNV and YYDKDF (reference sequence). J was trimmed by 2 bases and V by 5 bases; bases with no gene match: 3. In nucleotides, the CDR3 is TGTGCCACCAGCGTAGGGACAGCTGGAAACACCATATATTTT. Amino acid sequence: CATSVGTAGNTIYF.

DNA of the CDR3: TGTGCCAGCAGCCCGAATACCAATCAGCCCCAGCATTTT. It codes for CASSPNTNQPQHF. The rearrangement links TRBV7-2 to TRBJ1-5; D ambiguous. This CDR3 has 13 residues. V was trimmed by 5 bases and J by 3 bases, leaving 8 bases between them. Germline values: CDR1 SGHTA, CDR2 FQGNSA.

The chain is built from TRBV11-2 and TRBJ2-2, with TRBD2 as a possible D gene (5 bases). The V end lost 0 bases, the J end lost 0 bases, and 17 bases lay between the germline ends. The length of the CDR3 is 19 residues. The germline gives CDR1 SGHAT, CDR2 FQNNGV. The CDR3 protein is CASSLDRWRAPTNTGELFF. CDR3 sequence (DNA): TGTGCCAGCAGCTTAGATCGATGGCGGGCCCCAACGAACACCGGGGAGCTGTTTTTT.

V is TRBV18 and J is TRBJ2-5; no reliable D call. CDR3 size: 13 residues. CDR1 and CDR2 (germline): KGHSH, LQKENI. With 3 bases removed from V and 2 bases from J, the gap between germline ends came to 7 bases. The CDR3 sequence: CASSPGLQETQYF. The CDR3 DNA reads TGTGCCAGCTCACCTGGCCTTCAAGAGACCCAGTACTTC.

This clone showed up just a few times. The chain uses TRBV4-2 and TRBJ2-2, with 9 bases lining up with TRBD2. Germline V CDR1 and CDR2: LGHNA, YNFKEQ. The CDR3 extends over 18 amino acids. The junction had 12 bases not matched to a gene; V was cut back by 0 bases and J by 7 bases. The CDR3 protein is CASSQEAASGTGGGELFF. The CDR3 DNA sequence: TGTGCCAGCAGCCAAGAAGCGGCTAGCGGGACGGGGGGCGGGGAGCTGTTTTTT.

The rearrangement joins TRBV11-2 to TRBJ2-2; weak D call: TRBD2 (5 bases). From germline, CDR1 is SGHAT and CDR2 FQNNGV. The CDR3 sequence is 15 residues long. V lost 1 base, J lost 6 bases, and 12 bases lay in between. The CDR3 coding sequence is TGTGCCAGCAGCTTAGCCGGGATTGGTGCCGGGGAGCTGTTTTTT. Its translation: CASSLAGIGAGELFF.

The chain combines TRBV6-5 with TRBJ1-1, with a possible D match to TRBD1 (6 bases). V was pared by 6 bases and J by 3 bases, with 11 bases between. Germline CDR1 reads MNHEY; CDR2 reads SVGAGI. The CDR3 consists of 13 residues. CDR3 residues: CASREDSYTEAFF. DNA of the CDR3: TGTGCCAGCAGGGAGGACAGTTACACTGAAGCTTTCTTT.

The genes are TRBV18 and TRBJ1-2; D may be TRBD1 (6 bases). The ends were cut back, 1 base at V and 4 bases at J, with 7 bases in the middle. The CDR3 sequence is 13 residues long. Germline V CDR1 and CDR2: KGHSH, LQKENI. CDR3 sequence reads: CASSPQGGYGYTF. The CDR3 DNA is TGTGCCAGCTCACCACAGGGGGGCTATGGCTACACCTTC.

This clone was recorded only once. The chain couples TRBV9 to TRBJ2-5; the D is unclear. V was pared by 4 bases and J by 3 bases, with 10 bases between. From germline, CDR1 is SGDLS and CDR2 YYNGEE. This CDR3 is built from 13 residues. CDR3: CASSLDGKETQYF. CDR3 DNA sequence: TGTGCCAGCAGCCTGGACGGAAAAGAGACCCAGTACTTC.

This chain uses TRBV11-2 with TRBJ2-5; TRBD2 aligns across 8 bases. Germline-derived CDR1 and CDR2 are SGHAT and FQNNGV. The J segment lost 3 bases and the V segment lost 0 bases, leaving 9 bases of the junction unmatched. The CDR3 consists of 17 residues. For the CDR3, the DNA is TGTGCCAGCAGCTTAGAGGGGCCAGGACTAGCTAAAGAGACCCAGTACTTC. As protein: CASSLEGPGLAKETQYF. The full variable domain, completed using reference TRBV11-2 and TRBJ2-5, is EAGVAQSPRYKIIEKRQSVAFWCNPISGHATLYWYQQILGQGPKLLIQFQNNGVVDDSQLPKDRFSAERLKGVDSTLKIQPAKLEDSAVYLCASSLEGPGLAKETQYFGPGTRLLVL.

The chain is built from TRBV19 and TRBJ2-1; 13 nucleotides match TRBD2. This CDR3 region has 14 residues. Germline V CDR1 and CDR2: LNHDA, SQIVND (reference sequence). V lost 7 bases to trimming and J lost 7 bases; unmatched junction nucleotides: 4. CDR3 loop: CASKLAGGRNEQFF. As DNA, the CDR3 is TGTGCCAGTAAACTAGCGGGAGGGCGAAATGAGCAGTTCTTC.

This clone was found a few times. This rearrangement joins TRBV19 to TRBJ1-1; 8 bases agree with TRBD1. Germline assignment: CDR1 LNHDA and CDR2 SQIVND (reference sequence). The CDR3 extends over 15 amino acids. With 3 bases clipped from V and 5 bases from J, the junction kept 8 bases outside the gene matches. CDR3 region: CASSMITGGVTEAFF. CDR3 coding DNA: TGTGCCAGTAGTATGATAACAGGGGGGGTGACTGAAGCTTTCTTT. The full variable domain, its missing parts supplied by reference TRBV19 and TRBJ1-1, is DGGITQSPKYLFRKEGQNVTLSCEQNLNHDAMYWYRQDPGQGLRLIYYSQIVNDFQKGDIAEGYSVSREKKESFPLTVTSAQKNPTAFYLCASSMITGGVTEAFFGQGTRLTVV.

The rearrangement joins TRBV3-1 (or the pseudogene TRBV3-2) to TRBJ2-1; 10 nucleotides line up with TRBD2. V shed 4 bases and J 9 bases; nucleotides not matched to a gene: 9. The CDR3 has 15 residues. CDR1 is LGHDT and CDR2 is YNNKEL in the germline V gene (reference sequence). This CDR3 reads CASSLGAGGHPEQFF. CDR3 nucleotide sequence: TGTGCCAGCAGCCTCGGAGCGGGGGGGCACCCTGAGCAGTTCTTC.

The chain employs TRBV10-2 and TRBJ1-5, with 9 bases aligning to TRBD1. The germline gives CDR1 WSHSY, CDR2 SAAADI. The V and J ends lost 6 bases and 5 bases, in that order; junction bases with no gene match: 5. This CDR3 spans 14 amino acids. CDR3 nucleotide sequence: TGCGCCAGCAGCCTCCACAGGGGGCATCAGCCCCAGCATTTT. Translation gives CASSLHRGHQPQHF.